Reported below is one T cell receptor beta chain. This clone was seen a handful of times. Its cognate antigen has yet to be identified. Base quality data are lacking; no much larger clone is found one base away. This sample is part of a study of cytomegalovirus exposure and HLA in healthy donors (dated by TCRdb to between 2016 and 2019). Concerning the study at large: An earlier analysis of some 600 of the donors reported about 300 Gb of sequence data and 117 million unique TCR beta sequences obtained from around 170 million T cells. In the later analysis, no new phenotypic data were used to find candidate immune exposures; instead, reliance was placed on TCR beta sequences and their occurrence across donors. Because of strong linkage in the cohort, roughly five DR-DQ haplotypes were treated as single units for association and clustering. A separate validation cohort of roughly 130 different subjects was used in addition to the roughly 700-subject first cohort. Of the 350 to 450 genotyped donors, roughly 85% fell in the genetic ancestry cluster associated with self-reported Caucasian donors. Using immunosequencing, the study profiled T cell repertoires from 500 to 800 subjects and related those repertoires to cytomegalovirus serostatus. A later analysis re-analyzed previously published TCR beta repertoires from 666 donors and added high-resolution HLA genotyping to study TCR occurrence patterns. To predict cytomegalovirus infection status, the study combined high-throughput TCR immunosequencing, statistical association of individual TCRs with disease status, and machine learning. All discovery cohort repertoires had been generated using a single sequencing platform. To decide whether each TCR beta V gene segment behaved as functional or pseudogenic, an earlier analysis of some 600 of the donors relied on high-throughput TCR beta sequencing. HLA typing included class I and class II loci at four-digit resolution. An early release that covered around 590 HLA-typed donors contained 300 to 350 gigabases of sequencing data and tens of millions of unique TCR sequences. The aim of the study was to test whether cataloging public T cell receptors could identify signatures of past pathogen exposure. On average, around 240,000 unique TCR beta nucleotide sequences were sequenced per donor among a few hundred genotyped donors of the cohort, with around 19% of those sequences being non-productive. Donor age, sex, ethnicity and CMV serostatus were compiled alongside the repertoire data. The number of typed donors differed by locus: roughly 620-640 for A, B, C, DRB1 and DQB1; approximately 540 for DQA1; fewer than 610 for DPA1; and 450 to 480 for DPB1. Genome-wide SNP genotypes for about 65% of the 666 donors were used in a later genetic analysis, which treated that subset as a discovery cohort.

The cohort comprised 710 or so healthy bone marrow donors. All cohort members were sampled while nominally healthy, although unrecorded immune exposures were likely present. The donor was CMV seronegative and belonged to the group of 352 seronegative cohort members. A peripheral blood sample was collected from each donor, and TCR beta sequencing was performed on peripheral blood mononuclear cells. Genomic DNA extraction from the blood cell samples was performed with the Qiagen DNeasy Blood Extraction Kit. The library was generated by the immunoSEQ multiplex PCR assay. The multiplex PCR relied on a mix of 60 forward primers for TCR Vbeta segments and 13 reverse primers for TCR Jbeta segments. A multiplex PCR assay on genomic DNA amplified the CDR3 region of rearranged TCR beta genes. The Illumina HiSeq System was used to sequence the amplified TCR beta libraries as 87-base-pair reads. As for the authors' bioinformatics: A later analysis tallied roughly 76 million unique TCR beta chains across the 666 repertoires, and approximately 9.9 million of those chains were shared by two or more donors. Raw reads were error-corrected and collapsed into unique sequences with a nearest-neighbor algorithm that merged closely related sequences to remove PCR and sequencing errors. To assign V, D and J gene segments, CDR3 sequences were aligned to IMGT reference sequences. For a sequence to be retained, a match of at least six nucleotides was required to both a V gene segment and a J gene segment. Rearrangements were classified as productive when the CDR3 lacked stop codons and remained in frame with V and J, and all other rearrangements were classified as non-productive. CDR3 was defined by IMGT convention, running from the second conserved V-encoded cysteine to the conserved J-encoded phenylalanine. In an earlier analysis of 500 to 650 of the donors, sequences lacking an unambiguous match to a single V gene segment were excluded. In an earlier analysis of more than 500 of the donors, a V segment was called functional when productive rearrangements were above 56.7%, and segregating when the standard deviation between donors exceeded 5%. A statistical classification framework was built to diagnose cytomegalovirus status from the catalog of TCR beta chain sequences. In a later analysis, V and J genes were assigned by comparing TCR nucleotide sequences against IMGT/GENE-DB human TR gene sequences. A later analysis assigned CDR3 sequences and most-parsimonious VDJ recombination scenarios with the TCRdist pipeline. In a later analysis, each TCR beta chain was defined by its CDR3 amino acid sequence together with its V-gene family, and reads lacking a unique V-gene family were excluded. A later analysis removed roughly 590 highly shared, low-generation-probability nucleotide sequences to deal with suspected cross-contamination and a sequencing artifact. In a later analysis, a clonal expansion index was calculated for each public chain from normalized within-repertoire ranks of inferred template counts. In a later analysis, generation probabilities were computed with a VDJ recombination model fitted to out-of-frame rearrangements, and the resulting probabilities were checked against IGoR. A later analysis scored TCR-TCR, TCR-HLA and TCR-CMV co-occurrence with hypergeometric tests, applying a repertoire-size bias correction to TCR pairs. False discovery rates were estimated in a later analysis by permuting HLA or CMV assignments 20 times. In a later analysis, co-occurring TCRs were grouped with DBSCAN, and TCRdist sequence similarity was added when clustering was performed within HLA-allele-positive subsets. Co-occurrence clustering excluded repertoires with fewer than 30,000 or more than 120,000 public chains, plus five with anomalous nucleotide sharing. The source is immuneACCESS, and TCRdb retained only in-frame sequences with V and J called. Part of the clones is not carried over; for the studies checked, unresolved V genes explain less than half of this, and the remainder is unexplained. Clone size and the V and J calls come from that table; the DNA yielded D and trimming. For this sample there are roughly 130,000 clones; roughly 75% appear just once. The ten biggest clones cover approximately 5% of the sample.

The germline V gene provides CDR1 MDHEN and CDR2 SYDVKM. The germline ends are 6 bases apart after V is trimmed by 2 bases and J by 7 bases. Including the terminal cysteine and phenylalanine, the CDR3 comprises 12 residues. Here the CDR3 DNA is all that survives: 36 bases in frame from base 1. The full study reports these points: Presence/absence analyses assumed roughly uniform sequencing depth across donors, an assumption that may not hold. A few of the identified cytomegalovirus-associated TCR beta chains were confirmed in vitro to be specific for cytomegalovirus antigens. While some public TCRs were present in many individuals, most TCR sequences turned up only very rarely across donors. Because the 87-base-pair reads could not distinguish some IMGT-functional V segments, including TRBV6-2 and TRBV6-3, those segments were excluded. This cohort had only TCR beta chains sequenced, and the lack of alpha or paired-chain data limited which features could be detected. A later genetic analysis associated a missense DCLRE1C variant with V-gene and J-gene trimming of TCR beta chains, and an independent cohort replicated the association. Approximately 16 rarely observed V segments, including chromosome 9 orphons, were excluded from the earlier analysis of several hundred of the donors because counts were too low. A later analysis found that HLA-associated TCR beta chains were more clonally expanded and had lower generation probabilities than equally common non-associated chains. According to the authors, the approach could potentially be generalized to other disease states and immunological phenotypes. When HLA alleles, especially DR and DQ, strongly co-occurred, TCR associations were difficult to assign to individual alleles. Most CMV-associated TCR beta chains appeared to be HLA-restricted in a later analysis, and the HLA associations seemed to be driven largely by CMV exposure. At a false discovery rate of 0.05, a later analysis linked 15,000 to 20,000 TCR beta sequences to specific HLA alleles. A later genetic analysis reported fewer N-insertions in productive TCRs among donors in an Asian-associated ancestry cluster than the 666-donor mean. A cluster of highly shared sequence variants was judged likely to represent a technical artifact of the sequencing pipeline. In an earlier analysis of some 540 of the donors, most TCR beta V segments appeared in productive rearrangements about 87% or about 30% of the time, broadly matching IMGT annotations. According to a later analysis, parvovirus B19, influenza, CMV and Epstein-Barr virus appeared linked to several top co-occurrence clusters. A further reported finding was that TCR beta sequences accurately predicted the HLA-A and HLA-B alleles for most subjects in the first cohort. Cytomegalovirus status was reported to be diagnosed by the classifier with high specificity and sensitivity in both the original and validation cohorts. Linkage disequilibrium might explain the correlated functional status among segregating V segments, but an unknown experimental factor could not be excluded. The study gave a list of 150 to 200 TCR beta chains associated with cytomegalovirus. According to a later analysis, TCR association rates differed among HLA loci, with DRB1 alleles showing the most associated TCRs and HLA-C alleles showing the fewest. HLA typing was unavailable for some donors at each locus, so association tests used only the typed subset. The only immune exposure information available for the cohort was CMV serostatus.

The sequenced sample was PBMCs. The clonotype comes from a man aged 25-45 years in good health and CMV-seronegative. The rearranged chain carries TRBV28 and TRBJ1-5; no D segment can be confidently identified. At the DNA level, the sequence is TGTGCCAGCAGTTTAGTCATCCAGCCCCAGCATTTT. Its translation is CASSLVIQPQHF.